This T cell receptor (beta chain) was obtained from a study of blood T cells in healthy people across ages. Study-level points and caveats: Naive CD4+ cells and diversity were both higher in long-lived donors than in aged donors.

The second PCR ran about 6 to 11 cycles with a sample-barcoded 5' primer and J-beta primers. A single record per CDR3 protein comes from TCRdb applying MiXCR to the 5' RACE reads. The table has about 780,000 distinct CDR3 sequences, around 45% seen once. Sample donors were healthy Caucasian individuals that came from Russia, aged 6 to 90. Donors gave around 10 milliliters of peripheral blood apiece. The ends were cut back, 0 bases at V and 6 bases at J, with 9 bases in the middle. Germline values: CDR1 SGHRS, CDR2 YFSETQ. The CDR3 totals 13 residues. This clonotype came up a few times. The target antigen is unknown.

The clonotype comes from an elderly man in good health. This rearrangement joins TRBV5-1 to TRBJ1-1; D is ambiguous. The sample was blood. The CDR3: CASSLGGSSEAFF. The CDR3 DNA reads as TGCGCCAGCAGCTTGGGGGGAAGTTCTGAAGCTTTCTTT.